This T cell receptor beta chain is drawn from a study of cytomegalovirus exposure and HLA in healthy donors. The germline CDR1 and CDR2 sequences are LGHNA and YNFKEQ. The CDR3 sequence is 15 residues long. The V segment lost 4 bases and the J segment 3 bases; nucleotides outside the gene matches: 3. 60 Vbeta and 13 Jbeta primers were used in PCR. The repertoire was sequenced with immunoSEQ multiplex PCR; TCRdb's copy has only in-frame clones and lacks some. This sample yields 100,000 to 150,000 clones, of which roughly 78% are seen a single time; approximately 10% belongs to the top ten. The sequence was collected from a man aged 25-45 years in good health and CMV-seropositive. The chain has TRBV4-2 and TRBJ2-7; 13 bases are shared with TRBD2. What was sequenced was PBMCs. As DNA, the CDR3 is TGTGCCAGCAGCCGGACTAGCGGGAGCGACTACGAGCAGTACTTC. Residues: CASSRTSGSDYEQYF.